The sequence of this TCR beta chain was determined in a study of blood T cell repertoires in COVID-19 (TCRdb year 2020). In the study overall: The collaborator samples originated in the United States, Italy and Spain and spanned the acute and convalescent phases of COVID-19. The samples were drawn from the first 160 participants of the ongoing ImmuneRACE study and from roughly 1,300 subjects provided by 6 global collaborators. The dataset comprised deeply sampled blood TCRbeta repertoires from subjects exposed to, actively infected with, or recovered from COVID-19. The repertoires were released in a freely available public database intended as a resource for research on the immune response to SARS-CoV-2. Sample metadata almost always included a de-identified subject ID, COVID-19 status, age in years and sex. Where available, HLA class I and class II types were obtained from metadata supplied by the sample provider rather than from assay-based typing. The prospective study material was composed of cDNA or gDNA derived from T cells, B-cell-depleted T cells, or PBMCs. General findings and caveats noted by the study authors: How much clinical and demographic metadata was included differed by source and by participant, and the metadata was provided uncurated.

The immunoSEQ Assay, a bias-controlled multiplex PCR, was used to amplify TCRbeta CDR3 regions from genomic DNA. As for the authors' bioinformatics: Within the assay, amplification of reference gene primers was used to estimate how many nucleated cells each sample contained. To quantify the absolute abundance of each unique TCRbeta CDR3 rearrangement, sequence reads were collapsed and filtered. For each sample, productive Simpson clonality was calculated by taking the square root of Simpson's diversity index across productive rearrangements. TCRdb stores this immuneACCESS table with in-frame sequences only. Part of the clones is absent; in the studies checked, under half of the shortfall reflects unresolved V genes, and no reason is known for the rest. V, J and clone size are taken as reported in that table, and D and trimming were inferred from the DNA itself. The sample records about 50,000 clones, 75% to 85% of which are singletons. The top ten hold 16% of the sample.

As to this clone: No cognate antigen has been identified for it. Nothing much larger sits one base from this clone, and base qualities are not available.

Each collaborating institution followed its own protocols to collect whole blood in K2EDTA tubes. For TCRbeta analysis, collaborators shipped samples as frozen whole blood, isolated PBMCs, or DNA extracted from either of those sample types. Sequencing was performed on peripheral blood. This clonotype was obtained from a man in his forties with acute or convalescent COVID-19.

CDR3 reads: CASSPRTGGTGNQPQHF. The DNA sequence follows: TGTGCCAGTAGCCCCCGGACAGGGGGCACGGGCAATCAGCCCCAGCATTTT. The V and J segments used are TRBV19 and TRBJ1-5; 11 junctional bases match TRBD1. In the germline V gene (reference sequence), CDR1 corresponds to LNHDA and CDR2 to SQIVND. V is cut back by 6 bases and J by 2 bases, with 9 bases in the junction unmatched. The CDR3 covers 17 residues, taking in both the cysteine and the phenylalanine. Only CDR3 DNA is held: 51 bases, read in frame from base 1.